This TCR beta chain is drawn from a study of neoadjuvant anti-PD-1 for oral cavity cancer. Across the study: Before surgery, most patients got three to four biweekly 3 mg/kg nivolumab doses. Non-progressing patients received a fourth nivolumab dose near day 43, then surgery on days 50-56. Whole-study results and caveats: With three patients per group, TCR findings need larger cohorts.

Specified time point: after neoadjuvant nivolumab, at surgical resection. Cohort: HPV-negative, locally advanced oral cavity squamous cell carcinoma patients. Turning to this clone: What it binds is not known.

The germline V gene encodes CDR1 SEHNR and CDR2 FQNEAQ (reference sequence). CDR3 length: 12 amino acids. Trimming removed 3 bases from V and 5 bases from J, with 6 bases in between. Only in-frame clones appear in the TCRdb table, and some are missing; sequencing was by immunoSEQ multiplex PCR. This table has thousands of clones, nearly 70% appearing once. This specimen consisted of PBMCs, obtained after nivolumab (anti-PD-1) treatment. This TCR was recovered from a person aged 35 to 85 with oral cavity squamous cell carcinoma. The V call is TRBV7-9, the J call TRBJ2-3, with D uncertain. The CDR3 loop is CASSFERDTQYF. As DNA, the CDR3 is TGTGCCAGCAGCTTTGAGAGAGATACGCAGTATTTT.